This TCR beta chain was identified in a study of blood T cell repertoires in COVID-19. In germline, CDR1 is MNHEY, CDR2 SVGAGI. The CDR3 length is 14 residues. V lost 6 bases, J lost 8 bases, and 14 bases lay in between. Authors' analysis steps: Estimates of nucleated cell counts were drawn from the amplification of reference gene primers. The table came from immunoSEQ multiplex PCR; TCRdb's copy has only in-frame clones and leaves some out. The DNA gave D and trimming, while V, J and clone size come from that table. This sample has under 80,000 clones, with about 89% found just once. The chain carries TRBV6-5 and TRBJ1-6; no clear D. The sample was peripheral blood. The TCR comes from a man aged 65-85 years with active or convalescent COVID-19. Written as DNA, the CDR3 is TGTGCCAGCAGCGCGATGTGGAGGGATTCACCCCTCCACTTT. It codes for CASSAMWRDSPLHF.